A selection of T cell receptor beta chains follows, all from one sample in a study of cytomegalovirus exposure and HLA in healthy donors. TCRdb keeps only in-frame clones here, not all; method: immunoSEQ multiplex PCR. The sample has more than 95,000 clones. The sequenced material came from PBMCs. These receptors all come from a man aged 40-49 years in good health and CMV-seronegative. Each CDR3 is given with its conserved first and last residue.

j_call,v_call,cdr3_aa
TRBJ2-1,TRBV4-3,CASSQELVSGVWNEQFF
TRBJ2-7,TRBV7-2,CASSLTGTGTYEQYF
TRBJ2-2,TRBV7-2,CASTDTNTGELFF
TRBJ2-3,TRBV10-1,CASSESKNRATDTQYF
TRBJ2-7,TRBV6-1,CASSEAGTEYEQYF
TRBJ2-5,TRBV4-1,CASSLTDRTGRETQYF
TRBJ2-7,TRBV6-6,CASSYFKQGPSYEQYF
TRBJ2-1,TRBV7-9,CASSLGPGQPYNEQFF
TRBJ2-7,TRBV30,CAWSALQKQYF
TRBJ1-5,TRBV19,CASTWGGSNQPQHF
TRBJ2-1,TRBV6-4,CASSQLAGESKNEQFF
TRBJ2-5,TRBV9,CASSVGSLAGVGETQYF
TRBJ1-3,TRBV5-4,CASSPRGGLGNTIYF
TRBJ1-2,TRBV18,CASSPPTEGYTF
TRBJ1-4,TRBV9,CASSVDRGLAEKLFF
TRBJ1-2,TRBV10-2,CASSEQGANYGYTF
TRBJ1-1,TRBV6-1,CASSDQVGNTEAFF
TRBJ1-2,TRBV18,CASSPRQEGSYGYTF
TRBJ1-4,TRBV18,CASSPKQGATNEKLFF
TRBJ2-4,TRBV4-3,CASSQGGGNLAKNIQYF
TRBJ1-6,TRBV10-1,CASRKGDNSPLHF
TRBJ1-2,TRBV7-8,CASSLERGDFDGYTF
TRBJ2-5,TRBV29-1,CSVGTSGRAETQYF
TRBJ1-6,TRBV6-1,CASRGQGGSFSPLHF
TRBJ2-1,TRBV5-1,CASSLEASLFF
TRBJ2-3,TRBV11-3,CASSPNSGLADTQYF
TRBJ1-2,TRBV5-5,CASSFRQEVGYTF
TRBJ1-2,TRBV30,CAWSVRNSYYGYTF
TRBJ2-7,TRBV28,CASTPGTAFYEQYF
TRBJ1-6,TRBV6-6,CASGGLISSYNSPLHF
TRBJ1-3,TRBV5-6,CASSLLGGISGNTIYF
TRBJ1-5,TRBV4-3,CASSQDLSRPQHF
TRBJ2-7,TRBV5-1,CASSLLAQSYEQYF
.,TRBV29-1,CSVANPEEGYEQYF
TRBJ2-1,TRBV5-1,CASSFIGVQGNNEQFF
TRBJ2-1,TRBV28,CASGGGTFYNEQFF
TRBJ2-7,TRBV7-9,CASSLSAASGRYDEQYF
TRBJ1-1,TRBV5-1,CASSLGLGQGYTEAFF
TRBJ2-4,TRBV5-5,CASSFGVTVRGIQYF
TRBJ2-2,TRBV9,CASSVAEVTNTGELFF
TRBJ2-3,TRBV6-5,CASSSGSWGTDTQYF
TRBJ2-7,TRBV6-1,CASRLAGGPVEQYF
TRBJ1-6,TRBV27,CASSLRGSPLHF
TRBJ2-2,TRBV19,CASSSRAAGANTGELFF
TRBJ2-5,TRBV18,CASSPRPNRGEETQYF
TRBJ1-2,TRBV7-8,CASSWSRQGDGYTF
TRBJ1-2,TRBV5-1,CASSLEYPGQVPYGYTF
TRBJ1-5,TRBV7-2,CASGGINSNQPQHF
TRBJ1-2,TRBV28,CASSLTGNYGYTF
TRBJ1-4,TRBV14,CASSHKQALKTNEKLFF